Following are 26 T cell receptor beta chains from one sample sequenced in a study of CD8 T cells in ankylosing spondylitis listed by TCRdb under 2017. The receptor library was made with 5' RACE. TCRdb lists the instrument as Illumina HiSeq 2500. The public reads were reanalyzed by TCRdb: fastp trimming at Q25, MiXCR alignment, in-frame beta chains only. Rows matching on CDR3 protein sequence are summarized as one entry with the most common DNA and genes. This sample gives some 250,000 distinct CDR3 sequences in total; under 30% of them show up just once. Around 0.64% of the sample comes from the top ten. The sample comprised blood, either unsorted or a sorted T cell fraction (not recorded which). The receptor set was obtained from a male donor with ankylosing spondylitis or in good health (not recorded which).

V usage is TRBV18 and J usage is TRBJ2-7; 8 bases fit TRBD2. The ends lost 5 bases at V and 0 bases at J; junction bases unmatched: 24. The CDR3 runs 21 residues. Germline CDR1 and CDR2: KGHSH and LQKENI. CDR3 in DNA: TGTGCCAGCTCATCTAAACTCTCCCTCCGGGAGGGACCTAAGAGCTCCTACGAGCAGTACTTC. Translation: CASSSKLSLREGPKSSYEQYF.

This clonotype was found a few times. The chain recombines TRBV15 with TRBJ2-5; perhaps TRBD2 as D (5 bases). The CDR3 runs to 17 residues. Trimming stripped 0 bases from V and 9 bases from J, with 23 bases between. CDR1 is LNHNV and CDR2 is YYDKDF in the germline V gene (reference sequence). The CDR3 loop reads CATSREVGWASLVAQYF. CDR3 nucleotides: TGTGCCACCAGCAGAGAGGTGGGATGGGCTAGCTTGGTCGCCCAGTACTTC. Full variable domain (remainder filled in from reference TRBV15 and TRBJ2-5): DAMVIQNPRYQVTQFGKPVTLSCSQTLNHNVMYWYQQKSSQAPKLLFHYYDKDFNNEADTPDNFQSRRPNTSFCFLDIRSPGLGDTAMYLCATSREVGWASLVAQYFGPGTRLLVL.

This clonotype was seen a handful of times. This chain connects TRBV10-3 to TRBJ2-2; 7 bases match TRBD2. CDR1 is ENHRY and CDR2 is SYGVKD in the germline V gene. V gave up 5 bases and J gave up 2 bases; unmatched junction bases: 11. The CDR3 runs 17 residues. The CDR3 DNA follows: TGTGCCATCAGTAGCGGGGAGGGACGCTCCAACACCGGGGAGCTGTTTTTT. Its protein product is CAISSGEGRSNTGELFF.

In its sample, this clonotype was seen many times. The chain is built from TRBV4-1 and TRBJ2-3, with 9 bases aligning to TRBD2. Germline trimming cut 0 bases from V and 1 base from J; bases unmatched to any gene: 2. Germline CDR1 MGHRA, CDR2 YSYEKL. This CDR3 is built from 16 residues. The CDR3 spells CASSQDGGGGTDTQYF. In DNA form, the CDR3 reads TGCGCCAGCAGCCAAGACGGCGGGGGGGGCACAGATACGCAGTATTTT.

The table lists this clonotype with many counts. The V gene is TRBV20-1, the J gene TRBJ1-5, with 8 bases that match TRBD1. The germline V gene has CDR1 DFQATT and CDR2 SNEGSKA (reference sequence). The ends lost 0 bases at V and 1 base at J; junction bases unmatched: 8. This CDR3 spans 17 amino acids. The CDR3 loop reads CSARDRTGLVSNQPQHF. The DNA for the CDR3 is TGCAGTGCTAGAGATCGGACAGGGCTAGTGAGCAATCAGCCCCAGCATTTT.

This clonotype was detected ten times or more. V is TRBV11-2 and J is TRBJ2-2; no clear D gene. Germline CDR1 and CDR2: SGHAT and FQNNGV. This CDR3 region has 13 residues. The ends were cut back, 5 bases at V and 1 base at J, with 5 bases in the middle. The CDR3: CASSIRNTGELFF. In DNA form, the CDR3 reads TGTGCCAGCAGCATCAGGAACACCGGGGAGCTGTTTTTT.

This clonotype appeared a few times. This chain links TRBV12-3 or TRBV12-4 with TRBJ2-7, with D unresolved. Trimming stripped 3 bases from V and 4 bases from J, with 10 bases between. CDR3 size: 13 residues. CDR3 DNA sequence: TGTGCCAGCAGTTTTAGTCAGGCTTACGAGCAGTACTTC. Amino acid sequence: CASSFSQAYEQYF.

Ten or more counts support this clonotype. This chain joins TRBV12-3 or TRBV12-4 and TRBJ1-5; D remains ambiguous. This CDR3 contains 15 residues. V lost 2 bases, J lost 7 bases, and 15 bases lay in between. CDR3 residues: CASSLSAGAGQPQHF. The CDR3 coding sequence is TGTGCCAGCAGTTTATCAGCTGGTGCGGGGCAGCCCCAGCATTTT.

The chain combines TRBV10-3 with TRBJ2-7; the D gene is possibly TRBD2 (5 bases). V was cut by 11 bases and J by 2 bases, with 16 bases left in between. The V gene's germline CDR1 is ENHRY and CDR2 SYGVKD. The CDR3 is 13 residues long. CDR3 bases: TGTGCCTCCCAGGTGGACTCAGCCTACGAGCAGTACTTC. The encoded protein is CASQVDSAYEQYF.

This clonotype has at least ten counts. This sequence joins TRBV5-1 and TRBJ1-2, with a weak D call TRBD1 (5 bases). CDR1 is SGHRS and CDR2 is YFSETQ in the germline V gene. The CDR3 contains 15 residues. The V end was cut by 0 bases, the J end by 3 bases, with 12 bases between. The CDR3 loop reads CASSLAGDGYYGYTF. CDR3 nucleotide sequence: TGCGCCAGCAGCTTGGCCGGGGACGGTTACTATGGCTACACCTTC.

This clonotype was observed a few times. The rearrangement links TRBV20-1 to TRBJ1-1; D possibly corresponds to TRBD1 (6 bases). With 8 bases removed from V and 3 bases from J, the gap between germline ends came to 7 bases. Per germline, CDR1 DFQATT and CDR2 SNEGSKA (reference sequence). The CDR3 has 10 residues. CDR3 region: CSSGDTEAFF. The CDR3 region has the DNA TGCAGTTCAGGGGACACTGAAGCTTTCTTT.

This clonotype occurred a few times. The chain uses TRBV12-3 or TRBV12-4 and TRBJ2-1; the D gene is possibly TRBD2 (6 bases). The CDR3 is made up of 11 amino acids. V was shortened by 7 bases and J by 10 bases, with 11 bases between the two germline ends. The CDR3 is CASTPGREQFF. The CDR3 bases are TGTGCCAGCACCCCGGGGAGGGAGCAGTTCTTC.

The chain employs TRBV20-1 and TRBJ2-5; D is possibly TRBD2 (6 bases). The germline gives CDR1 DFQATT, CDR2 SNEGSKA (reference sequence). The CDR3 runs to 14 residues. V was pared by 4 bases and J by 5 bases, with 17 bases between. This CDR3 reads CSATPGGSRETQYF. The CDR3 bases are TGCAGTGCTACTCCCGGGGGAAGTAGGGAGACCCAGTACTTC.

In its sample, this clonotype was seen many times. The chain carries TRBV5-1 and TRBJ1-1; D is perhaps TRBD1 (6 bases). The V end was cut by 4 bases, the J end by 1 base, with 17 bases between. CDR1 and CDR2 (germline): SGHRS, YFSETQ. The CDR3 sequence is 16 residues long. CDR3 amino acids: CASSRGREGGNTEAFF. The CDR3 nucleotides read TGCGCCAGCAGCAGGGGAAGAGAGGGGGGGAACACTGAAGCTTTCTTT.

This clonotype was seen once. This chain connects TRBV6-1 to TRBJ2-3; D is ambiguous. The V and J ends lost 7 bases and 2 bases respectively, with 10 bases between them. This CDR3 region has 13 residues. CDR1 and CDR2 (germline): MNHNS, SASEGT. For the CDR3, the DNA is TGTGCCAGCAACGCGTATATCACAGATACGCAGTATTTT. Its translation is CASNAYITDTQYF.

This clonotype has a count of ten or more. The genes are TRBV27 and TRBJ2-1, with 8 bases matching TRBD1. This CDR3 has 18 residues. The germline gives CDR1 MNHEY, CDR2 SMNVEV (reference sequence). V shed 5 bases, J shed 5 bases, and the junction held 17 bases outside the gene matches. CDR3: CASSPFNMRQGRNNEQFF. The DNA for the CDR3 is TGTGCCAGCAGTCCCTTTAACATGCGACAGGGGCGAAACAATGAGCAGTTCTTC.

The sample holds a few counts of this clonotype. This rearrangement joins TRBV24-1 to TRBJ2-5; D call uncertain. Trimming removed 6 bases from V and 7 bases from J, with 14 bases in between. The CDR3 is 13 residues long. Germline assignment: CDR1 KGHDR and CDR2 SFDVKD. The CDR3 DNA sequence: TGTGCCACCAGTTCCTCCACGCGAGGGACCCAGTACTTC. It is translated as CATSSSTRGTQYF.

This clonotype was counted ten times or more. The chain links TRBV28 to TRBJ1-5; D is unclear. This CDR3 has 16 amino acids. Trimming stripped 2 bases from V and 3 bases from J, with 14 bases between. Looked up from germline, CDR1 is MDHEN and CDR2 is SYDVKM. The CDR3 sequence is CASSLGGRPTNQPQHF. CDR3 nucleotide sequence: TGTGCCAGCAGTTTAGGAGGCAGACCCACCAATCAGCCCCAGCATTTT.

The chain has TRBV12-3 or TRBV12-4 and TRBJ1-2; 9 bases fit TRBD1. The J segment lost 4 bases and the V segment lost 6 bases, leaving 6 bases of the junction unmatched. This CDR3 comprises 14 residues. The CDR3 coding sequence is TGTGCCAGCAGCCGGACAGGGGTGGGCTATGGCTACACCTTC. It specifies CASSRTGVGYGYTF.

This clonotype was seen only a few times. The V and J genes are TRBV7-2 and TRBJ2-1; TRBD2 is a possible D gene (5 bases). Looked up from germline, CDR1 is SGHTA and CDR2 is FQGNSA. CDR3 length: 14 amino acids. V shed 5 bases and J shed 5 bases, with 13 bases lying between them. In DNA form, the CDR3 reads TGTGCCAGCAGCCCGATGACTAAGGACAATGAGCAGTTCTTC. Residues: CASSPMTKDNEQFF.

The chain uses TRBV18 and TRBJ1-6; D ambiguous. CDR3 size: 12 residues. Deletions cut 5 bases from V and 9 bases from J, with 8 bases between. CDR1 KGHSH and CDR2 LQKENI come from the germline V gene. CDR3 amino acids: CASSSAISPLHF. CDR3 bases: TGTGCCAGCTCATCTGCTATTTCACCCCTCCACTTT.

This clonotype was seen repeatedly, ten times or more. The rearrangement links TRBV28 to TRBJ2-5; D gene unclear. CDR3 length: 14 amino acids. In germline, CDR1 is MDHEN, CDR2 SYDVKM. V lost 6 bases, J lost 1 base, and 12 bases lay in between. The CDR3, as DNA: TGTGCCAGCAGGATACGCACGACCCAAGAGACCCAGTACTTC. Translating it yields CASRIRTTQETQYF.

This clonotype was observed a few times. CDR3 loop: CASSAAGGYSTDTQYF. CDR3 in DNA: TGTGCCAGCAGCGCCGCGGGGGGGTATAGCACAGATACGCAGTATTTT. The V call is TRBV7-2, the J call TRBJ2-3; 9 bases are shared with TRBD2. Germline lookup yields CDR1 SGHTA and CDR2 FQGNSA. Losses at the gene ends were 5 bases for V and 0 bases for J; bases not matched to a gene: 6. The CDR3 has 16 amino acids.

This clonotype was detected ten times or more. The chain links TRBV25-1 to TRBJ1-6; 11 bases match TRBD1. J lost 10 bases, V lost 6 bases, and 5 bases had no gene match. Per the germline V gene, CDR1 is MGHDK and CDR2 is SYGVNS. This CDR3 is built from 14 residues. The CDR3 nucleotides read TGTGCCAGCAGATGGGACAGGGGGGGATCACCCCTCCACTTT. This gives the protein CASRWDRGGSPLHF.

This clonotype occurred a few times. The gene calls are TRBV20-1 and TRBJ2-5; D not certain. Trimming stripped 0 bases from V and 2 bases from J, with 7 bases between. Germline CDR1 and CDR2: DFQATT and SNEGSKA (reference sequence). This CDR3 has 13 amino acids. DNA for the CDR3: TGCAGTGCTAGAGATCCGGAACAAGAGACCCAGTACTTC. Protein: CSARDPEQETQYF.

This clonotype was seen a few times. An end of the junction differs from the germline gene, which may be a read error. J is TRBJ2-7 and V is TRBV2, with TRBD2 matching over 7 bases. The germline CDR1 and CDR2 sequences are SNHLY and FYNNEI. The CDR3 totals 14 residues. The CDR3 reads CASGRGGVAGAKHF. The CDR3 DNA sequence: TGTGCCAGTGGACGCGGTGGGGTAGCGGGTGCTAAGCACTTC.